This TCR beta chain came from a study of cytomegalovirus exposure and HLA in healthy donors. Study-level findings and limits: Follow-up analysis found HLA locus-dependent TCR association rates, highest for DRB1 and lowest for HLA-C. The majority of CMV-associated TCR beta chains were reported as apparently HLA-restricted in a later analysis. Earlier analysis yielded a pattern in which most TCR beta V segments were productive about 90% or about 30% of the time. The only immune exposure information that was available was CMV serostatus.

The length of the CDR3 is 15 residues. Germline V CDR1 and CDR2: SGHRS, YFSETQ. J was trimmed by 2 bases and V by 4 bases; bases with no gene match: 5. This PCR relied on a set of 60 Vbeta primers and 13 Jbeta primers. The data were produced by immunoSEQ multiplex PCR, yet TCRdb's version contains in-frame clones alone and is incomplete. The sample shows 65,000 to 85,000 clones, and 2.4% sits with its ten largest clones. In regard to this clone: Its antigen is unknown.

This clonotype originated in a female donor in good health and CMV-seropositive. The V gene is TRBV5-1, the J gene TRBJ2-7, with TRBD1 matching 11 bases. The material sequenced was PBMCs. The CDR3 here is CASSPGQGATYEQYF. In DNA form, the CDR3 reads TGCGCCAGCAGCCCTGGACAGGGGGCCACCTACGAGCAGTACTTC.